Only one count was recorded for the clone carrying this T cell receptor beta chain. What it binds is unknown. These data belong to a study of T cell responses to AZD1222 COVID-19 vaccine. The study's findings and limits: Baseline antibody screening turned up just six seropositive AZD1222 recipients.

Libraries were prepared by immunoSEQ multiplex PCR; TCRdb keeps only in-frame clonotypes and omits some of them. The table lists some 150,000 clones, more than 75% of them singletons, with over 15% in the top ten. This receptor was identified in an adult in good health. Sample: peripheral blood, taken on day 0 of AZD1222 vaccination.

The DNA for the CDR3 is TGTGCCAGTCGCGGACAGGGCTTTACTTCACCCCTCCACTTT. It codes for CASRGQGFTSPLHF. The chain employs TRBV6-5 and TRBJ1-6; the match to TRBD1 covers 8 bases. Germline assignment: CDR1 MNHEY and CDR2 SVGAGI. This CDR3 has 14 residues. V shed 9 bases and J 9 bases; nucleotides not matched to a gene: 10.